Presented here are 32 T cell receptor beta chains from one specimen sequenced in a study of blood T cell repertoires in COVID-19. Profiling relied on immunoSEQ multiplex PCR, and the TCRdb table lists in-frame clones only, not all of them. The sample contains about 60,000 clones, around 88% of which appear only once. What was sequenced was peripheral blood. The receptors derive from a man aged 55 to 70 with acute or convalescent COVID-19.

The chain combines TRBV6-2 or TRBV6-3 with TRBJ2-5, with 11 positions matching TRBD2. The length of the CDR3 is 17 residues. Germline V gene lookup returns CDR1 MNHEY and CDR2 SVGEGT. V lost 4 bases, J lost 3 bases, and 10 bases stayed unmatched. CDR3 sequence: CASSWPLAGGPKETQYF. CDR3 DNA sequence: TGTGCCAGCAGTTGGCCTCTAGCGGGAGGTCCCAAAGAGACCCAGTACTTC.

V usage is TRBV28 and J usage is TRBJ2-1; 10 nucleotides agree with TRBD2. The CDR3 loop spans 16 amino acids. The V segment lost 6 bases and the J segment 1 base; nucleotides outside the gene matches: 6. Germline CDR1 MDHEN, CDR2 SYDVKM. Here the CDR3 DNA reads TGTGCCAGCAGCTCTAGCGGGAGTCGGTCCTACAATGAGCAGTTCTTC. Its protein is CASSSSGSRSYNEQFF.

A few counts support this clone. The chain recombines TRBV28 with TRBJ2-3, with 10 bases identical to TRBD2. In germline, CDR1 is MDHEN, CDR2 SYDVKM. This CDR3 is 16 amino acids long. V trimming: 7 bases; J trimming: 4 bases; junction bases outside the gene matches: 11. The CDR3 sequence is CASTPWGLAGADTQYF. The CDR3 DNA sequence: TGTGCCAGCACCCCCTGGGGGCTAGCGGGAGCAGATACGCAGTATTTT.

The rearrangement joins TRBV28 to TRBJ2-3, with TRBD2 matching over 7 bases. CDR3 size: 15 residues. J gave up 7 bases and V 4 bases, and 11 bases lay outside the gene matches. Germline assignment: CDR1 MDHEN and CDR2 SYDVKM. The CDR3, as DNA: TGTGCCAGCAGTTGGGGCGGGAGTACTGCCAATACGCAGTATTTT. Amino acid sequence: CASSWGGSTANTQYF.

The chain has TRBV2 and TRBJ1-1; 8 nucleotides match TRBD1. Germline V gives CDR1 SNHLY, CDR2 FYNNEI. The CDR3 totals 13 residues. V trimming: 6 bases; J trimming: 6 bases; junction bases outside the gene matches: 6. In DNA, the CDR3 is TGTGCCAGCAGGGACAGGGTAGGGGCTGAAGCTTTCTTT. Amino acids: CASRDRVGAEAFF.

The chain combines TRBV10-3 with TRBJ2-7; 8 bases match TRBD1. The ends lost 10 bases at V and 0 bases at J; junction bases unmatched: 5. CDR3 length: 13 amino acids. CDR1 is ENHRY, CDR2 SYGVKD, per germline. CDR3 in DNA: TGTGCCACCGGGACAGGTTCCTCCTACGAGCAGTACTTC. It is translated as CATGTGSSYEQYF.

The chain employs TRBV11-1 and TRBJ2-7; the match to TRBD1 covers 8 bases. Per germline, CDR1 SGHAT and CDR2 FQDESV (reference sequence). The trim removed 5 bases at V and 3 bases at J, leaving 9 bases unmatched. The CDR3 has 15 amino acids. The CDR3 DNA reads as TGTGCCAGCAGCCAAGGACAGGGAAGAGTCTACGAGCAGTACTTC. Its protein is CASSQGQGRVYEQYF.

The V gene is TRBV18, the J gene TRBJ1-2; 10 bases are shared with TRBD1. The V segment lost 3 bases and the J segment 1 base; nucleotides outside the gene matches: 2. Per germline, CDR1 KGHSH and CDR2 LQKENI. The CDR3 is 15 residues long. CDR3: CASSPGQGINYGYTF. CDR3 coding DNA: TGTGCCAGCTCACCGGGACAGGGGATTAACTATGGCTACACCTTC.

This clone was counted only a few times. V is TRBV2 and J is TRBJ1-2; D uncertain. The V gene lost 7 bases and the J gene lost 2 bases, with 17 bases spanning the gap. CDR3 length equals 15 residues. Germline V lookup: CDR1 SNHLY, CDR2 FYNNEI. CDR3 region: CASNLQPLRNYGYTF. In DNA form, the CDR3 reads TGTGCCAGCAACCTACAGCCTCTCCGCAACTATGGCTACACCTTC. The full variable domain, in which reference TRBV2 and TRBJ1-2 provide the parts outside the CDR3, is EPEVTQTPSHQVTQMGQEVILRCVPISNHLYFYWYRQILGQKVEFLVSFYNNEISEKSEIFDDQFSVERPDGSNFTLKIRSTKLEDSAMYFCASNLQPLRNYGYTFGSGTRLTVV.

V usage is TRBV5-1 and J usage is TRBJ2-1; the match to TRBD2 covers 8 bases. Germline CDR1 and CDR2: SGHRS and YFSETQ. The V gene end was trimmed by 4 bases and the J gene end by 0 bases; junction bases not matched to a gene: 9. The CDR3 runs 17 residues. CDR3 in DNA: TGCGCCAGCAGCCCCCAGGGAGCGGGGGCCTCCTACAATGAGCAGTTCTTC. Translation: CASSPQGAGASYNEQFF. Filled out from reference TRBV5-1 and TRBJ2-1, the complete variable domain reads KAGVTQTPRYLIKTRGQQVTLSCSPISGHRSVSWYQQTPGQGLQFLFEYFSETQRNKGNFPGRFSGRQFSNSRSEMNVSTLELGDSALYLCASSPQGAGASYNEQFFGPGTRLTVL.

This chain joins TRBV5-5 and TRBJ2-3; 7 nucleotides align to TRBD1. CDR1 and CDR2 (germline): SGHKS, YYEKEE (reference sequence). CDR3 length: 16 residues. J was trimmed by 1 base and V by 4 bases; bases with no gene match: 9. The CDR3 nucleotides read TGTGCCAGCAGCCCCGAGGGAAGGGGGCGCACAGATACGCAGTATTTT. It codes for CASSPEGRGRTDTQYF.

V usage is TRBV11-2 and J usage is TRBJ2-7; perhaps TRBD1 as D (5 bases). This CDR3 is built from 15 residues. With 5 bases removed from V and 1 base from J, the gap between germline ends came to 15 bases. Germline V CDR1 and CDR2: SGHAT, FQNNGV. The CDR3 bases are TGTGCCAGCAGCCACCTCCGTGGGGCGTCCTACGAGCAGTACTTC. Protein sequence: CASSHLRGASYEQYF.

This chain joins TRBV5-1 and TRBJ2-1, with 10 bases identical to TRBD2. Germline CDR1 is SGHRS and CDR2 is YFSETQ. Trimming took 4 bases from V and 7 from J; bases not matched to a gene: 11. The CDR3 covers 16 residues. CDR3 amino acids: CASSTGTSAFQNEQFF. The CDR3 nucleotides read TGCGCCAGCAGCACAGGGACTAGCGCGTTCCAGAATGAGCAGTTCTTC.

The rearrangement links TRBV5-1 to TRBJ2-1; 15 nucleotides match TRBD2. Trimming removed 3 bases from V and 6 bases from J; junction bases left unmatched: 4. The CDR3 is 16 residues long. Germline CDR1 and CDR2: SGHRS and YFSETQ. The CDR3 reads CASSSAGLAGGNEQFF. The CDR3 region has the DNA TGCGCCAGCAGCTCGGCGGGACTAGCGGGAGGCAATGAGCAGTTCTTC.

V is TRBV12-2 and J is TRBJ2-1; the D call of TRBD2 is as the table states it, not checked on the DNA. TRBV12-2 is labeled a pseudogene. The CDR3 loop spans 19 amino acids. The CDR3 DNA reads TGTGCAAGTCGCTTCCCTCTGAGATGGCGGGAGGGCGTACGAGATGAGCAGTTCTTC. Amino acids: CASRFPLRWREGVRDEQFF.

CDR3: CASSEASGTQETQYF. CDR3 nucleotide sequence: TGCGCCAGCAGTGAGGCTAGCGGGACCCAAGAGACCCAGTACTTC. The rearrangement links TRBV10-1 to TRBJ2-5; 9 bases are shared with TRBD2. The trim removed 2 bases at V and 1 base at J, leaving 2 bases unmatched. The CDR3 totals 15 residues. Germline values: CDR1 WNHNN, CDR2 SYGVQD (reference sequence).

The chain joins TRBV10-3 to TRBJ2-7; 7 bases map to TRBD1. J gave up 0 bases and V 3 bases, and 5 bases lay outside the gene matches. This CDR3 comprises 15 residues. The germline gives CDR1 ENHRY, CDR2 SYGVKD. The CDR3 region is CAISDRDRVSYEQYF. The CDR3, as DNA: TGTGCCATCAGTGATAGAGACAGGGTCTCCTACGAGCAGTACTTC.

The genes are TRBV10-2 and TRBJ2-2, with 9 bases identical to TRBD2. The germline CDR1 and CDR2 sequences are WSHSY and SAAADI. The CDR3 has 15 residues. J gave up 4 bases and V 7 bases, and 7 bases lay outside the gene matches. The CDR3 sequence: CASTRTSVGTGELFF. Written as DNA, the CDR3 is TGCGCCAGCACAAGGACTAGCGTTGGCACCGGGGAGCTGTTTTTT.

This clone was observed a single time. The V and J genes are TRBV6-5 and TRBJ2-7; TRBD2 aligns across 7 bases. CDR1 and CDR2 from the germline V gene are MNHEY and SVGAGI. Trimming cost V 7 bases and J 2 bases; bases outside gene matches: 11. The CDR3 totals 15 residues. CDR3 nucleotides: TGTGCCAGCACTCACCATGGGAGGGATACCTACGAGCAGTACTTC. This translates into CASTHHGRDTYEQYF.

The V and J genes are TRBV5-1 and TRBJ2-1; D is possibly TRBD1 (6 bases). The ends were cut back, 2 bases at V and 2 bases at J, with 11 bases in the middle. Germline CDR1 and CDR2: SGHRS and YFSETQ. This CDR3 is built from 15 residues. CDR3: CASSFAQGPYNEQFF. Written as DNA, the CDR3 is TGCGCCAGCAGCTTTGCCCAGGGGCCCTACAATGAGCAGTTCTTC.

The genes are TRBV3-1 (or the pseudogene TRBV3-2) and TRBJ1-4; maybe TRBD1 (6 bases). Per the germline V gene, CDR1 is LGHDT and CDR2 is YNNKEL (reference sequence). The V and J ends lost 3 bases and 6 bases respectively, with 8 bases between them. The CDR3 is 13 residues long. CDR3 in amino acids: CASSHRTDEKLFF. The DNA of the CDR3 is TGTGCCAGCAGCCACCGGACAGATGAAAAACTGTTTTTT.

The rearrangement joins TRBV11-2 to TRBJ2-6, with D unresolved. V lost 4 bases and J lost 0, with 4 bases in between. Germline V gene data show CDR1 as SGHAT and CDR2 as FQNNGV. This CDR3 is built from 14 residues. CDR3 sequence: CASSWSSGANVLTF. DNA for the CDR3: TGTGCCAGCAGCTGGAGCTCTGGGGCCAACGTCCTGACTTTC.

This clone was recorded once. This chain uses TRBV6-5 with TRBJ2-3, with D maybe TRBD2 (5 bases). Germline-derived CDR1 and CDR2 are MNHEY and SVGAGI. V lost 0 bases and J lost 2, with 12 bases in between. CDR3 length: 16 amino acids. The CDR3 reads CASSYSREISTDTQYF. The CDR3 DNA reads TGTGCCAGCAGTTACTCGAGGGAGATATCCACAGATACGCAGTATTTT.

The chain combines TRBV6-5 with TRBJ1-1; 8 bases are shared with TRBD1. The V segment lost 4 bases and the J segment 5 bases; nucleotides outside the gene matches: 6. The V gene's germline CDR1 is MNHEY and CDR2 SVGAGI. This CDR3 spans 14 amino acids. The CDR3: CASSFRGLGTEAFF. The CDR3 DNA reads as TGTGCCAGCAGTTTCAGGGGGCTGGGTACTGAAGCTTTCTTT.

This sequence joins TRBV2 and TRBJ2-7, with 9 bases that match TRBD2. The trim removed 2 bases at V and 3 bases at J, leaving 8 bases unmatched. Germline CDR1 SNHLY, CDR2 FYNNEI. This CDR3 region has 16 residues. CDR3 sequence: CASSERVAGALYEQYF. DNA for the CDR3: TGTGCCAGCAGTGAAAGGGTAGCGGGAGCCCTCTACGAGCAGTACTTC.

The CDR3 nucleotides read TGTGCCAGCAGCGTTACACAGGGGGCAAGGACCGGGGAGCTGTTTTTT. Translated, it gives CASSVTQGARTGELFF. This chain links TRBV11-2 with TRBJ2-2, with 9 bases aligning to TRBD1. V lost 5 bases, J lost 5 bases, and 9 bases stayed unmatched. The V gene's germline CDR1 is SGHAT and CDR2 FQNNGV. The CDR3 covers 16 residues.

The rearrangement joins TRBV3-1 (or the pseudogene TRBV3-2) to TRBJ2-2, with 8 bases fitting TRBD1. CDR1 LGHDT and CDR2 YNNKEL come from the germline V gene (reference sequence). The CDR3 is 17 amino acids. V lost 5 bases, J lost 7 bases, and 15 bases stayed unmatched. The CDR3: CASSSSRWQGAIGELFF. The CDR3 coding sequence is TGTGCCAGCAGCTCAAGTAGATGGCAGGGGGCGATCGGGGAGCTGTTTTTT.

CDR3 sequence reads: CASSTRGGSYEQYF. The CDR3 nucleotides are TGTGCCAGCAGTACACGCGGGGGGAGCTACGAGCAGTACTTC. The V and J genes are TRBV28 and TRBJ2-7; 8 nucleotides align to TRBD2. Germline CDR1 is MDHEN and CDR2 is SYDVKM. J was trimmed by 3 bases and V by 5 bases; bases with no gene match: 6. The CDR3 runs to 14 residues.

This chain joins TRBV25-1 and TRBJ2-1; the match to TRBD1 covers 11 bases. The V segment lost 3 bases and the J segment 9 bases; nucleotides outside the gene matches: 7. This CDR3 is 15 amino acids long. CDR1 is MGHDK, CDR2 SYGVNS, per germline. The CDR3 here is CASSDDGTGGAEQFF. The CDR3 DNA reads as TGTGCCAGCAGTGACGACGGGACAGGGGGTGCTGAGCAGTTCTTC.

The chain couples TRBV6-1 to TRBJ2-1; D unclear. The CDR3 has 15 residues. The germline V gene encodes CDR1 MNHNS and CDR2 SASEGT. V dropped 3 bases and J dropped 0 bases, with 9 bases sitting between them. The DNA of the CDR3 is TGTGCCAGCAGTGAGGAGCTCCGCTCCTACAATGAGCAGTTCTTC. It yields the protein CASSEELRSYNEQFF.

The rearrangement uses TRBV3-1 (or the pseudogene TRBV3-2) and TRBJ2-1, with TRBD2 matching 8 bases. Germline V gene sequence: CDR1 LGHDT, CDR2 YNNKEL (reference sequence). The CDR3 spans 15 residues. The junction had 2 bases not matched to a gene; V was cut back by 4 bases and J by 0 bases. The CDR3 reads CASSRSGSSYNEQFF. The CDR3 bases are TGTGCCAGCAGCCGAAGCGGGAGCTCCTACAATGAGCAGTTCTTC.

The chain carries TRBV7-2 and TRBJ2-3, with D hard to call. V lost 5 bases, J lost 5 bases, and 14 bases lay in between. Looked up from germline, CDR1 is SGHTA and CDR2 is FQGNSA. The CDR3 is 14 amino acids. The CDR3 protein is CASSRQAIEDTQYF. For the CDR3, the DNA is TGTGCCAGCAGCCGCCAAGCCATAGAAGATACGCAGTATTTT.